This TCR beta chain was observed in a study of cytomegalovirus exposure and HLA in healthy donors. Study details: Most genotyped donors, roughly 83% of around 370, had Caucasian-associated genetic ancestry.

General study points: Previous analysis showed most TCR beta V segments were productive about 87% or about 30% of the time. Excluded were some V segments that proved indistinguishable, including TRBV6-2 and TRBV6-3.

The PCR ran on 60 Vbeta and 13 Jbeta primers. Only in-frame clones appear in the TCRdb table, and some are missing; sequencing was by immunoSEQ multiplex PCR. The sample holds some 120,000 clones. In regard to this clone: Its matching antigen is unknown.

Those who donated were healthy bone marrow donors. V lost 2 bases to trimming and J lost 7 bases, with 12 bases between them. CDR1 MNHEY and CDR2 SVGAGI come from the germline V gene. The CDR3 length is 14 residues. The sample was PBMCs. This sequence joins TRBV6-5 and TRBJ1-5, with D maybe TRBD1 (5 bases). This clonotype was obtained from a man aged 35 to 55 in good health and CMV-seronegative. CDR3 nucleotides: TGTGCCAGCAGTTACGCTGGGGAGGGGCAGCCCCAGCATTTT. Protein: CASSYAGEGQPQHF.